This T cell receptor (beta chain) originates from a study of blood T cell repertoires in COVID-19. Whole-study context: The analysed material was cDNA or gDNA that came from T cells, B-cell-depleted T cells, or PBMCs.

The assay was immunoSEQ multiplex PCR, and TCRdb's table has in-frame clones only and misses some. The profile shows more than 90,000 clones, about nine tenths of them singletons. CDR3 size: 14 residues. The rearrangement uses TRBV21-1 and TRBJ2-2; TRBD2 is taken as the D call from the table, unchecked against the DNA. TRBV21-1 is shown as a pseudogene. Sample: peripheral blood. The receptor comes from a man between 65 and 85 years old who had recovered from COVID-19. CDR3 in amino acids: CASSRGGNTGELFF. DNA for the CDR3: TGTGCCAGCAGCAGGGGGGGAAACACCGGGGAGCTGTTTTTT.